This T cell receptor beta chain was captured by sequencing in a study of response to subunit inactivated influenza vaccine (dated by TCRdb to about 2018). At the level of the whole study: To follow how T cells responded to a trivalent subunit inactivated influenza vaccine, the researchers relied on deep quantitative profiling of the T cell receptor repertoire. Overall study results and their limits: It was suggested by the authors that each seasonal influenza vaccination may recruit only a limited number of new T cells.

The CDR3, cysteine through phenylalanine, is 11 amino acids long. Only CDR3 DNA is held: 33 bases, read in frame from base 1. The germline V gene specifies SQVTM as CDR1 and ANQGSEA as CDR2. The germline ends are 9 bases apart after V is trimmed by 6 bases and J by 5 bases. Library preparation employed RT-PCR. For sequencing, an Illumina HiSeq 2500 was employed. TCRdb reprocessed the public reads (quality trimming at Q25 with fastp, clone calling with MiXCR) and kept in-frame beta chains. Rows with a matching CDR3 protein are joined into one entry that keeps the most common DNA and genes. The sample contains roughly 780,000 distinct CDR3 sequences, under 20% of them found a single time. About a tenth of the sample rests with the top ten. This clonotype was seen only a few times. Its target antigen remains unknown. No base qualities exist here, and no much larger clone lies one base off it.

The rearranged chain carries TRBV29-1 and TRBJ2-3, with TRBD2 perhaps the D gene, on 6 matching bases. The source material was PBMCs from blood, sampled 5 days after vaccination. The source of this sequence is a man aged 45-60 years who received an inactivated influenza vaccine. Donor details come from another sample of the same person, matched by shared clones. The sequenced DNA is TGCAGCGTGGGGCGGGAAGATACGCAGTATTTT. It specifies CSVGREDTQYF.